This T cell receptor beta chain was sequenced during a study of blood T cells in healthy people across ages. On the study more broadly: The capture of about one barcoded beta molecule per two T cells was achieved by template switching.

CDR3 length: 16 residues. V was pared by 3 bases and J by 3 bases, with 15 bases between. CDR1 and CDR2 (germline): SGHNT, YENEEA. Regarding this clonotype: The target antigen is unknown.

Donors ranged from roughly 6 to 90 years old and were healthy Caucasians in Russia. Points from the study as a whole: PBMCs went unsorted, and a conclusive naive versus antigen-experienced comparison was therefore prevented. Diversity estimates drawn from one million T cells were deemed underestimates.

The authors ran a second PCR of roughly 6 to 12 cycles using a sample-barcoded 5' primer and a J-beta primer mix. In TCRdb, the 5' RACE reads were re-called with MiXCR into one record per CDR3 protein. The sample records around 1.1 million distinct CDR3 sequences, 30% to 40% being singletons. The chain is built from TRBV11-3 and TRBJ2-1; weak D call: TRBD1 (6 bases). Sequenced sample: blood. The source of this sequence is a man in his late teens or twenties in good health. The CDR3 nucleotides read TGTGCCAGCAGCTTTGGTGGGGGCCAGGTCTACAATGAGCAGTTCTTC. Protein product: CASSFGGGQVYNEQFF. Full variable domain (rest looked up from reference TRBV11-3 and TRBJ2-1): EAGVVQSPRYKIIEKKQPVAFWCNPISGHNTLYWYLQNLGQGPELLIRYENEEAVDDSQLPKDRFSAERLKGVDSTLKIQPAELGDSAVYLCASSFGGGQVYNEQFFGPGTRLTVL.